One T cell receptor beta chain is described in this entry. The antigen remains unidentified. Separation from the roughly 670-subject first cohort characterized the roughly 130-subject validation cohort, to which the donors belonged. Germline CDR1 reads MGHRA; CDR2 reads YSYEKL. V dropped 3 bases and J dropped 1; count of bases not matched to a gene: 12. CDR3 length equals 20 residues. This entry is derived from a study of cytomegalovirus exposure and HLA in healthy donors. Overall study context: A later analysis reported the same platform for the 110 or so validation repertoires and the 666 first-cohort repertoires. Notes on the study in general: Reported results showed that the classifier diagnosed cytomegalovirus status with high specificity and sensitivity. The tendency of first-cohort TCR clusters to co-occur in the 95 to 150 validation repertoires was the finding of a later analysis.

Assay used: immunoSEQ multiplex PCR; TCRdb lists only in-frame clones, some missing. The sample consists of roughly 260,000 clones, almost 90% of them appearing once. The V and J genes are TRBV4-1 and TRBJ1-6, with 10 positions matching TRBD1. This clonotype was sampled from a woman between 18 and 29 years old in good health and CMV-seronegative. The sample was PBMCs. This CDR3 reads CASSQEAADRGMSYNSPLHF. In DNA, the CDR3 is TGCGCCAGCAGCCAGGAGGCGGCGGACAGGGGGATGTCCTATAATTCACCCCTCCACTTT.